This T cell receptor beta chain was recorded in a study of Graves' ophthalmopathy and Graves' hyperthyroidism. At the level of the study: Peripheral blood was gathered at first diagnosis, ahead of any treatment whatsoever.

Investigators amplified TCR beta CDR3 regions from RNA transcripts. The first-round RT-PCR employed HTBI primers together with the Qiagen OneStep RT-PCR kit. A multiplex PCR was then performed as the second round. From the multiplex PCR reads, TCRdb called clonotypes with MiXCR, one entry per CDR3 protein. The repertoire consists of around 600,000 distinct CDR3 sequences, with 35% to 50% occurring once and the leading ten covering more than 2.5%. The CDR3 totals 14 residues. Germline V CDR1 and CDR2: SGHRS, YFSETQ. After removal of 4 bases from V and 4 bases from J, the junction contained 7 bases not matched to a gene. This clonotype showed up many times. Its cognate antigen is unknown. Overall study findings and caveats: Blood also held most thyroid clonotypes expanded above 0.001 frequency.

It was on clinical symptoms, serum thyroxine, TRAb, thyroid ultrasound and orbital computed tomography that diagnosis relied. J is TRBJ1-1 and V is TRBV5-1; 7 nucleotides align to TRBD1. The sequence derives from an adult man with Graves' ophthalmopathy. The sample comprised peripheral blood. The CDR3 region is CASSATTGVTEAFF. For the CDR3, the DNA is TGCGCCAGCAGCGCGACCACAGGGGTCACTGAAGCTTTCTTT.